The clone carrying this T cell receptor beta chain turned up a few times. Antigen specificity is unknown. This sample stems from a study of human T cells and chemical hapten exposure. Across the whole study: Patients, chiefly female, had alopecia areata, totalis or universalis. Broader study findings: Expanded TCRs were compared with controls, and the expanded TCRs formed significantly more large CDR3 similarity clusters. Healthy individuals' immune responses may differ from those of donors, who had alopecia.

TCRdb called the RACE reads again in MiXCR, with one record for every CDR3 protein. This sample has under 100,000 distinct CDR3 sequences, with about 10% found just once. Time point specified: patch test 3, about 24 weeks after DPC sensitization. Described treatment: therapeutic diphenylcyclopropenone sensitization with weekly scalp DPC. The study enrolled 18 to 70-year-old alopecia patients suitable for DPC. V lost 3 bases and J lost 4, with 10 bases in between. CDR1 DFQATT and CDR2 SNEGSKA come from the germline V gene (reference sequence). The CDR3 is made up of 12 amino acids. This sequence was found in a woman between 50 and 59 years old with alopecia areata. Some clones in this sample may be carry-over from other donors' samples. J is TRBJ2-7 and V is TRBV20-1, with no clear D. Sequenced here: whole blood, sampled in connection with sensitization to the hapten diphenylcyclopropenone (DPC). The CDR3 reads CSASEGPYEQYF. CDR3 nucleotide sequence: TGCAGTGCTAGTGAAGGGCCGTACGAGCAGTACTTC.